This note documents a single TCR beta chain sequence. Seattle patients were enrolled while actively infected and followed longitudinally. The sample comes from a study of blood T cell repertoires in COVID-19. Turning to the study itself: Acute-phase and convalescent COVID-19 samples originated in the United States, Italy and Spain. Sample material is recorded as cDNA or gDNA derived from T cells, B-cell-depleted T cells, or PBMCs.

Original processing notes: Counts of nucleated cells, estimated from reference gene primer amplification, were obtained. Repertoires were generated with immunoSEQ multiplex PCR, while TCRdb's copy carries only in-frame clones and drops some. That table is the source of V, J and clone size, and D and trimming were worked out from the DNA. The repertoire consists of about 120,000 clones, with around 89% occurring once and the leading ten covering 3.8%. Germline assignment: CDR1 MNHEY and CDR2 SVGAGI. V lost 4 bases, J lost 8 bases, and 7 bases stayed unmatched. The CDR3 covers 14 residues. What was sequenced was peripheral blood. The chain is built from TRBV6-5 and TRBJ1-4; 7 positions match TRBD1. The receptor comes from a woman between 55 and 75 years old with COVID-19, enrolled during active disease. The CDR3 protein is CASSSSGGREKLFF. The CDR3 DNA reads as TGTGCCAGCAGTTCGTCAGGGGGGCGAGAAAAACTGTTTTTT.